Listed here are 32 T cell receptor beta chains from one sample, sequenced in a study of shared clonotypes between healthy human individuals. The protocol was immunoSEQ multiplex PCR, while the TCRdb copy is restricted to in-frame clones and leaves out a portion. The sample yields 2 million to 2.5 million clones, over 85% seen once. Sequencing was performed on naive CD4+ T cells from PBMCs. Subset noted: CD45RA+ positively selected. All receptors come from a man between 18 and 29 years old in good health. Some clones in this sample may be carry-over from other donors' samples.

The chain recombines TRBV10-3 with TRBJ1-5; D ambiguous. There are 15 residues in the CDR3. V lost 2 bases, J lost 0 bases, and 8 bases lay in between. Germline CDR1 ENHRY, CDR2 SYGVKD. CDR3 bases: TGTGCCATCAGTGAGGGCCTGGATAGCAATCAGCCCCAGCATTTT. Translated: CAISEGLDSNQPQHF.

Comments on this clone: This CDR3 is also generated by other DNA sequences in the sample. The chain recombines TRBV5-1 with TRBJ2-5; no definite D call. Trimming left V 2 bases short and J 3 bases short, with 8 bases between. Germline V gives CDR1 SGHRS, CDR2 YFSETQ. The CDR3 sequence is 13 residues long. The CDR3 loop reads CASSFQVEETQYF. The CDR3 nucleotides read TGCGCCAGCAGCTTCCAGGTCGAAGAGACCCAGTACTTC.

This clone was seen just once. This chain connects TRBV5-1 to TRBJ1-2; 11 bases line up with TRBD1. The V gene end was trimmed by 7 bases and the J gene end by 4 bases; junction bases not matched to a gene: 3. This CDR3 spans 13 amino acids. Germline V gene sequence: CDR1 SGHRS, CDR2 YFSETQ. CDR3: CASGTGGSYGYTF. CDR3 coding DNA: TGCGCCAGCGGGACAGGGGGGTCCTATGGCTACACCTTC. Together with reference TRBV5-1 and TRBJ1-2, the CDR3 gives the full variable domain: KAGVTQTPRYLIKTRGQQVTLSCSPISGHRSVSWYQQTPGQGLQFLFEYFSETQRNKGNFPGRFSGRQFSNSRSEMNVSTLELGDSALYLCASGTGGSYGYTFGSGTRLTVV.

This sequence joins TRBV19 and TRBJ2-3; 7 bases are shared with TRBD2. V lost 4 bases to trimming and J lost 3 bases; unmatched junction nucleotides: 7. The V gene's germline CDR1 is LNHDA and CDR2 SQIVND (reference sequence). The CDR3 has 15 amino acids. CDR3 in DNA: TGTGCCAGTAGTACCGGACTAGTCGGGACAGATACGCAGTATTTT. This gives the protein CASSTGLVGTDTQYF.

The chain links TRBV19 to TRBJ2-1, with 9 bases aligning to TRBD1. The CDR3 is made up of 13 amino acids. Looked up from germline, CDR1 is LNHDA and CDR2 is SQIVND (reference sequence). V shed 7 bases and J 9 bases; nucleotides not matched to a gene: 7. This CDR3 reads CASKDRGRGEQFF. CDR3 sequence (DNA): TGTGCCAGTAAGGACAGGGGTAGGGGTGAGCAGTTCTTC.

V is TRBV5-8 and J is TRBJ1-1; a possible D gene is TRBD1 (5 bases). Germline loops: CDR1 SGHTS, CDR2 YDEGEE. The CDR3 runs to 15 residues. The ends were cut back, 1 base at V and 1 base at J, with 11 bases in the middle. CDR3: CASSLSAGRNTEAFF. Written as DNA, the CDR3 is TGTGCCAGCAGCTTGTCGGCAGGGAGGAACACTGAAGCTTTCTTT.

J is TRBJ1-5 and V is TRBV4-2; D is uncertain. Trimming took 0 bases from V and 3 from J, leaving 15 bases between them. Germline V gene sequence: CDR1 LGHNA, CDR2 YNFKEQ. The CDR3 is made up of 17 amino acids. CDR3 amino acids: CASSQDRVATFNQPQHF. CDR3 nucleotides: TGTGCCAGCAGCCAAGATAGAGTAGCTACCTTCAATCAGCCCCAGCATTTT.

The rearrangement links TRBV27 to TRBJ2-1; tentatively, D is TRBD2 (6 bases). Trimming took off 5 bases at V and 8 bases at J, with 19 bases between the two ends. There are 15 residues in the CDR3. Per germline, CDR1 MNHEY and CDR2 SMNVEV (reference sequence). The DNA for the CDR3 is TGTGCCAGCAGTCCGCGGGGAGTGGGTGGCGATGAGCAGTTCTTC. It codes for CASSPRGVGGDEQFF.

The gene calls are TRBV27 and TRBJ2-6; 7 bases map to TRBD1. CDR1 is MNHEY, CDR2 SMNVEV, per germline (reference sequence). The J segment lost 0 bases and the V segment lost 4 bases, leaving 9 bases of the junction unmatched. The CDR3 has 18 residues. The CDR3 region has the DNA TGTGCCAGCAGTTCCTTTAACAGGGGCGTCTCTGGGGCCAACGTCCTGACTTTC. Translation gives CASSSFNRGVSGANVLTF.

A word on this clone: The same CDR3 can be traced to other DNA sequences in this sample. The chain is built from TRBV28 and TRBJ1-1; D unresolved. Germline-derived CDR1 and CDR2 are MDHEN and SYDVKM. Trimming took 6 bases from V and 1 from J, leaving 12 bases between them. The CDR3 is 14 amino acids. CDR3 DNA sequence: TGTGCCAGCAGCAGCCCGAGACCGAACACTGAAGCTTTCTTT. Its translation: CASSSPRPNTEAFF.

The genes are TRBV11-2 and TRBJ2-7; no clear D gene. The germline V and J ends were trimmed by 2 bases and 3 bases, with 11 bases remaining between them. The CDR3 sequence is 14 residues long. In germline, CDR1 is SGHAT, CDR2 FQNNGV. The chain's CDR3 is CASSLFSRNYEQYF. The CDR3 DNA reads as TGTGCCAGCAGCTTATTCAGCAGAAACTACGAGCAGTACTTC.

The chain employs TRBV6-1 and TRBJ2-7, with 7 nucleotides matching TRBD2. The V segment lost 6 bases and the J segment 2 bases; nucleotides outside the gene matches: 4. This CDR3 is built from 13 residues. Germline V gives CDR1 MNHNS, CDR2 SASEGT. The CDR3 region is CASSRSGTYEQYF. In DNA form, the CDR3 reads TGTGCCAGCAGCCGAAGCGGGACCTACGAGCAGTACTTC.

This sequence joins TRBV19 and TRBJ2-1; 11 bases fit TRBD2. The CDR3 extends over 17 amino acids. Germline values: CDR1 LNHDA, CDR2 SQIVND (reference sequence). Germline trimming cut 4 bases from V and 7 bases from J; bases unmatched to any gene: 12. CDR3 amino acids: CASSTPGVAGGRNEQFF. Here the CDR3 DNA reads TGTGCCAGTAGTACCCCGGGAGTAGCGGGAGGGCGAAATGAGCAGTTCTTC.

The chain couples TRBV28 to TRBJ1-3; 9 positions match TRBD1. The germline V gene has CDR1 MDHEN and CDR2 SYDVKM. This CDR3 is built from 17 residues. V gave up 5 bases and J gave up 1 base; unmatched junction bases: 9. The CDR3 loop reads CASSIQGASKSGNTIYF. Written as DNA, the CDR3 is TGTGCCAGCAGTATACAGGGGGCTAGTAAGTCTGGAAACACCATATATTTT.

The CDR3 protein is CASSAPRGVTQYF. In DNA form, the CDR3 reads TGTGCCAGCAGTGCCCCCCGAGGGGTTACGCAGTATTTT. V and J are TRBV6-5 and TRBJ2-3, with D perhaps TRBD1 or TRBD2 (5 bases each). Germline lookup yields CDR1 MNHEY and CDR2 SVGAGI. There are 13 residues in the CDR3. The V end was cut by 5 bases, the J end by 8 bases, with 14 bases between.

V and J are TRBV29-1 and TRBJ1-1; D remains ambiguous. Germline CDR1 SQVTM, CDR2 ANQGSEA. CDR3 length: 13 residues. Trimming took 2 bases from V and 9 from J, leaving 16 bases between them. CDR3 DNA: TGCAGCGTTGAACTACGGGGTTTGGGGAAAGCTTTCTTT. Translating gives CSVELRGLGKAFF.

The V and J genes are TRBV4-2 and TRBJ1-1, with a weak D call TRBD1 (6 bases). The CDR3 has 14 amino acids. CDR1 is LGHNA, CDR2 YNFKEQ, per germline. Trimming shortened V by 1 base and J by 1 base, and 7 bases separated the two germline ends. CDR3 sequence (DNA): TGTGCCAGCAGCCAAGGGACAGAGAACACTGAAGCTTTCTTT. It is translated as CASSQGTENTEAFF.

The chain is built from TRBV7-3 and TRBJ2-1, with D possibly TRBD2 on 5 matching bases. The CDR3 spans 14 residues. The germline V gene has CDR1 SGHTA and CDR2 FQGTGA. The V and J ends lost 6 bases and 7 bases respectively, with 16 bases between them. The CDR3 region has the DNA TGTGCCAGCAGATTCCGAGGCGGGTCAAATGAGCAGTTCTTC. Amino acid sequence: CASRFRGGSNEQFF.

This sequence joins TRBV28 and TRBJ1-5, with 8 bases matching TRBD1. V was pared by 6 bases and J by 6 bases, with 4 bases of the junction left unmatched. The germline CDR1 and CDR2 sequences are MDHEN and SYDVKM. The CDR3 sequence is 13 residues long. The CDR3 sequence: CASRTGGFQPQHF. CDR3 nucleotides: TGTGCCAGCAGAACAGGGGGTTTTCAGCCCCAGCATTTT.

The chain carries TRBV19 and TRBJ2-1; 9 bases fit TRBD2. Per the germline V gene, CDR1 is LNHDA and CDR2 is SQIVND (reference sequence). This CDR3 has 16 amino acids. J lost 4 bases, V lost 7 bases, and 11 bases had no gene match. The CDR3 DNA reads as TGTGCCAGTAATCCGGGACTAGCCGAATCTTACAATGAGCAGTTCTTC. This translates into CASNPGLAESYNEQFF.

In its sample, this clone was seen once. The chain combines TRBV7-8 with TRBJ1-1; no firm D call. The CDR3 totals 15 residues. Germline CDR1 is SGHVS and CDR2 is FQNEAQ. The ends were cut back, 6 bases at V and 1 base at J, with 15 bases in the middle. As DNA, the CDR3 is TGTGCCAGCAGTTTATTAGGGTGGCGGAACACTGAAGCTTTCTTT. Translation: CASSLLGWRNTEAFF.

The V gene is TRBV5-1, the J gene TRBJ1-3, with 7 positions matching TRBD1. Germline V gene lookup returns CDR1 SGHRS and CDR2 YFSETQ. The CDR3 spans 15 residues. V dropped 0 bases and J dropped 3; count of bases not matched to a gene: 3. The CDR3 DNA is TGCGCCAGCAGCTTGGCGACAGGGTTTGGAAACACCATATATTTT. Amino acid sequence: CASSLATGFGNTIYF. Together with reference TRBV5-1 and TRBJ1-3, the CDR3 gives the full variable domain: KAGVTQTPRYLIKTRGQQVTLSCSPISGHRSVSWYQQTPGQGLQFLFEYFSETQRNKGNFPGRFSGRQFSNSRSEMNVSTLELGDSALYLCASSLATGFGNTIYFGEGSWLTVV.

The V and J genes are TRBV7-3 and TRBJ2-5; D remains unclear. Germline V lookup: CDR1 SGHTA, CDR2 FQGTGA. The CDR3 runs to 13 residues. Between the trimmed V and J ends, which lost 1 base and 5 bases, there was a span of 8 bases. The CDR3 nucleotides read TGTGCCAGCAGCTTAAGTCACCGGGAGACCCAGTACTTC. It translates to CASSLSHRETQYF.

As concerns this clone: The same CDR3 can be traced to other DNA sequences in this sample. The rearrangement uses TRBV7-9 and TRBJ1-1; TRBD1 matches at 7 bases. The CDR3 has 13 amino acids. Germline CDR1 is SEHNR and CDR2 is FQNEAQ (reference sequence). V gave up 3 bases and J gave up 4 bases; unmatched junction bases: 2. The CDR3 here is CASSFQGGTEAFF. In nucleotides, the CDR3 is TGTGCCAGCAGCTTTCAGGGGGGCACTGAAGCTTTCTTT.

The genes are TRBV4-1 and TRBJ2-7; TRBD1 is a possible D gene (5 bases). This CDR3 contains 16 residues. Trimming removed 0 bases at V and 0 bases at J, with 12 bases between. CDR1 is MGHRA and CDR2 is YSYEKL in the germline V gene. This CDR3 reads CASSQEPRVSSYEQYF. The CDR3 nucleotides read TGCGCCAGCAGCCAAGAACCCAGGGTAAGCTCCTACGAGCAGTACTTC.

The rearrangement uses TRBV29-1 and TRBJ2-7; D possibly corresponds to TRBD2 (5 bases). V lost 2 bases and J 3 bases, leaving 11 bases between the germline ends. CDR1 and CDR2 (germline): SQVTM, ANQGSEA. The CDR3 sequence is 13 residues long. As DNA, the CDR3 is TGCAGCGTTGAAAGGGAACGGGGCTACGAGCAGTACTTC. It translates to CSVERERGYEQYF.

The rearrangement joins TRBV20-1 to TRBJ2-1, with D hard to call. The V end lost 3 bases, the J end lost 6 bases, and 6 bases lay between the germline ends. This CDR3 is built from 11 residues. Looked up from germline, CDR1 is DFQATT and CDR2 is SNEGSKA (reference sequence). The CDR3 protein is CSASRFNEQFF. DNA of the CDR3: TGCAGTGCTAGCCGGTTCAATGAGCAGTTCTTC.

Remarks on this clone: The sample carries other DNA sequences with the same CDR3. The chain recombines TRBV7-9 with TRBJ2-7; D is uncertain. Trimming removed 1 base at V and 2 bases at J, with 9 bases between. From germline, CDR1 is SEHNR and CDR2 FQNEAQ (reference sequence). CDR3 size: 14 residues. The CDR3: CASSLVAGPYEQYF. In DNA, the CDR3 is TGTGCCAGCAGCTTAGTTGCAGGACCCTACGAGCAGTACTTC.

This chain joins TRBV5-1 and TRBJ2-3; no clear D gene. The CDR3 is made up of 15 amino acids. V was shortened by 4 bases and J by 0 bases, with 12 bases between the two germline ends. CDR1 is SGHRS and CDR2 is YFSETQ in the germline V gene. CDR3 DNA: TGCGCCAGCAGCGTGGTCCCGGATAGCACAGATACGCAGTATTTT. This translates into CASSVVPDSTDTQYF.

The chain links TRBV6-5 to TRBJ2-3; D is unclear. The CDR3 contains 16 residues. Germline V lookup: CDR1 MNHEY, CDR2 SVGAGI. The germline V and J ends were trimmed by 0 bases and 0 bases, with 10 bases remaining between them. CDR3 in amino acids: CASSYSPGKSTDTQYF. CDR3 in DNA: TGTGCCAGCAGTTACTCGCCGGGCAAAAGCACAGATACGCAGTATTTT.

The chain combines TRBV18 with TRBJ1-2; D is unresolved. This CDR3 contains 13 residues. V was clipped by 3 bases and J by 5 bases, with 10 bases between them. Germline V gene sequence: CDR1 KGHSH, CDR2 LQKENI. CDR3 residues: CASSPDRWYGYTF. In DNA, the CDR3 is TGTGCCAGCTCACCGGACCGGTGGTATGGCTACACCTTC.

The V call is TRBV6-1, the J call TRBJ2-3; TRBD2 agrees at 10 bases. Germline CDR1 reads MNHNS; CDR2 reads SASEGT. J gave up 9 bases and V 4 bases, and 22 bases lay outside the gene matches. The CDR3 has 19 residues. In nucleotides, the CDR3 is TGTGCCAGCAGTGCCTTTGGGGAGCGGGAGGGCCTGGGTCGTATAACGCAGTATTTT. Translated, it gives CASSAFGEREGLGRITQYF.